One and the same sample provided the 30 T cell receptor beta chains below, sequenced in a study of control samples from healthy donors and cancer patients (dated by TCRdb to 2018 to 2020). Library generation was performed with the immunoSEQ multiplex PCR assay. As stored in TCRdb, this immuneACCESS dataset retains in-frame rearrangements with V and J assigned. A fraction of the clones does not appear; measured against another copy, unresolved V genes explain less than half of the discrepancy, and the remainder lacks a known reason. This sample is represented by tens of thousands of clones; roughly 92% of them were singletons. 3% to 4% of the sample is held by the ten biggest clonotypes. Material: blood. These receptors originate from a man aged 25-40 years in good health.

The chain joins TRBV4-1 to TRBJ1-5; the D gene is possibly TRBD1 (5 bases). V lost 0 bases and J 4 bases, leaving 10 bases between the germline ends. This CDR3 has 15 amino acids. The germline gives CDR1 MGHRA, CDR2 YSYEKL. In nucleotides, the CDR3 is TGCGCCAGCAGCCAAGATAGGGGAATTAATCAGCCCCAGCATTTT. This codes for CASSQDRGINQPQHF.

The V and J genes are TRBV10-2 and TRBJ1-2; 9 bases map to TRBD1. Germline V gene data show CDR1 as WSHSY and CDR2 as SAAADI. This CDR3 contains 13 residues. Trimming cost V 8 bases and J 3 bases; bases outside gene matches: 4. CDR3 sequence reads: CASAGTGYYGYTF. CDR3 DNA sequence: TGCGCCAGCGCCGGGACAGGGTACTATGGCTACACCTTC.

This rearrangement joins TRBV30 to TRBJ1-6, with a possible D match to TRBD1 (5 bases). V dropped 2 bases and J dropped 9 bases, with 17 bases sitting between them. Germline V lookup: CDR1 GTSNPN, CDR2 SVGIG (reference sequence). CDR3 length equals 15 residues. Written as DNA, the CDR3 is TGTGCCTGGAGTCCTACTGGGCAGGGTACTTCACCCCTCCACTTT. Translated: CAWSPTGQGTSPLHF.

Here the CDR3 DNA reads TGTGCCAGCAGTTTGGGGGGGCATGAAAAACTGTTTTTT. Its protein product is CASSLGGHEKLFF. The rearrangement uses TRBV27 and TRBJ1-4, with D possibly matching TRBD1 (6 bases). The CDR3 runs 13 residues. From germline, CDR1 is MNHEY and CDR2 SMNVEV (reference sequence). V lost 3 bases and J lost 6, with 8 bases in between.

The chain recombines TRBV28 with TRBJ2-1; possibly TRBD1 for D (5 bases). Between the trimmed V and J ends, which lost 8 bases and 2 bases, there was a span of 16 bases. The CDR3 extends over 15 amino acids. CDR1 and CDR2 from the germline V gene are MDHEN and SYDVKM. The DNA of the CDR3 is TGTGCCAGCCTAATGGGGCCACTCGCCTACAATGAGCAGTTCTTC. Its translation: CASLMGPLAYNEQFF. Based on the CDR3 plus reference TRBV28 and TRBJ2-1, the full variable domain is DVKVTQSSRYLVKRTGEKVFLECVQDMDHENMFWYRQDPGLGLRLIYFSYDVKMKEKGDIPEGYSVSREKKERFSLILESASTNQTSMYLCASLMGPLAYNEQFFGPGTRLTVL.

The CDR3 loop reads CASSEYRGQGDQPQHF. The CDR3 DNA is TGTGCCAGCAGTGAATACAGGGGCCAAGGCGATCAGCCCCAGCATTTT. The V call is TRBV6-1, the J call TRBJ1-5; 7 bases map to TRBD1. Per the germline V gene, CDR1 is MNHNS and CDR2 is SASEGT. This CDR3 spans 16 amino acids. V dropped 2 bases and J dropped 5; count of bases not matched to a gene: 9.

The chain employs TRBV21-1 and TRBJ1-3; the D call TRBD1 from the table was never checked on the DNA. TRBV21-1 is tagged as a pseudogene. The CDR3 runs to 13 residues. The CDR3 bases are TGTGCCAAAAACAGGGTCTCTGGAAACACCATATATTTT. As protein: CAKNRVSGNTIYF.

This sequence joins TRBV19 and TRBJ1-6; D perhaps matches TRBD1 (5 bases). The CDR3 has 16 amino acids. V was clipped by 3 bases and J by 6 bases, with 15 bases between them. Germline V gene data show CDR1 as LNHDA and CDR2 as SQIVND (reference sequence). For the CDR3, the DNA is TGTGCCAGTAGTATCGGGACGGAACTCCTTAATTCACCCCTCCACTTT. Protein sequence: CASSIGTELLNSPLHF.

This rearrangement joins TRBV28 to TRBJ2-7, with TRBD2 as a possible D gene (5 bases). From germline, CDR1 is MDHEN and CDR2 SYDVKM. V lost 6 bases and J 1 base, leaving 10 bases between the germline ends. This CDR3 has 13 amino acids. The CDR3 loop reads CASSSSGSYEQYF. The CDR3 nucleotides are TGTGCCAGCAGCTCGTCGGGGTCCTACGAGCAGTACTTC. The variable domain in full, completed from reference TRBV28 and TRBJ2-7, reads DVKVTQSSRYLVKRTGEKVFLECVQDMDHENMFWYRQDPGLGLRLIYFSYDVKMKEKGDIPEGYSVSREKKERFSLILESASTNQTSMYLCASSSSGSYEQYFGPGTRLTVT.

V gene TRBV3-1 (or the pseudogene TRBV3-2) combines with J gene TRBJ1-1; D gene uncertain. The V and J ends lost 0 bases and 3 bases respectively, with 11 bases between them. The germline V gene encodes CDR1 LGHDT and CDR2 YNNKEL (reference sequence). The CDR3 is made up of 15 amino acids. The CDR3 nucleotides are TGTGCCAGCAGCCAAGATTGGGCGGGTGACACTGAAGCTTTCTTT. Encoded protein: CASSQDWAGDTEAFF.

This clone was picked up one time. At one of its ends the junction is not consistent with the germline gene, which may arise from a read error. The V gene is TRBV6-5, the J gene TRBJ1-1, with D perhaps TRBD1 (6 bases). CDR3 size: 11 residues. The germline gives CDR1 MNHEY, CDR2 SVGAGI. CDR3 loop: CASSYYREVFF. In nucleotides, the CDR3 is TGTGCCAGCAGTTACTACAGGGAAGTTTTCTTT.

This chain connects TRBV5-5 to TRBJ1-2; 9 positions match TRBD1. Unmatched junction bases numbered 5, after V lost 1 base and J lost 4 bases. This CDR3 comprises 15 residues. Germline loops: CDR1 SGHKS, CDR2 YYEKEE (reference sequence). The CDR3 sequence: CASSLLTGGAYGYTF. CDR3 in DNA: TGTGCCAGCAGCTTGTTAACAGGGGGCGCCTATGGCTACACCTTC.

V gene TRBV7-9 combines with J gene TRBJ1-2; D is perhaps TRBD1 (6 bases). CDR1 SEHNR and CDR2 FQNEAQ come from the germline V gene (reference sequence). The length of the CDR3 is 13 residues. V shed 10 bases and J shed 4 bases, with 16 bases lying between them. CDR3 loop: CATPTGGLYGYTF. The CDR3 bases are TGTGCCACCCCAACTGGGGGGCTCTATGGCTACACCTTC.

The CDR3 DNA reads TGTGCCAGCAGCCCTGGACACCTGAATAATTCACCCCTCCACTTT. As protein: CASSPGHLNNSPLHF. The V call is TRBV3-1 (or the pseudogene TRBV3-2), the J call TRBJ1-6; D perhaps matches TRBD1 (5 bases). V was trimmed by 4 bases and J by 5 bases, leaving 12 bases between them. CDR1 is LGHDT, CDR2 YNNKEL, per germline (reference sequence). The length of the CDR3 is 15 residues.

The J gene is TRBJ2-5, the V gene TRBV3-1 (or the pseudogene TRBV3-2); 9 bases align to TRBD1. The ends lost 1 base at V and 5 bases at J; junction bases unmatched: 8. This CDR3 comprises 16 residues. Germline-derived CDR1 and CDR2 are LGHDT and YNNKEL (reference sequence). CDR3 sequence: CASSQGDREGKETQYF. In nucleotides, the CDR3 is TGTGCCAGCAGCCAAGGGGACAGGGAAGGAAAGGAGACCCAGTACTTC.

The chain combines TRBV19 with TRBJ1-6; 8 bases match TRBD1. The V gene end was trimmed by 3 bases and the J gene end by 4 bases; junction bases not matched to a gene: 5. The CDR3 totals 16 residues. The V gene's germline CDR1 is LNHDA and CDR2 SQIVND (reference sequence). The chain's CDR3 is CASSILRTGYNSPLHF. DNA of the CDR3: TGTGCCAGTAGTATTCTAAGGACAGGGTATAATTCACCCCTCCACTTT.

The gene calls are TRBV19 and TRBJ1-1, with D tentatively TRBD1 (6 bases). The germline gives CDR1 LNHDA, CDR2 SQIVND (reference sequence). This CDR3 contains 11 residues. The V gene lost 7 bases and the J gene lost 7 bases, with 10 bases spanning the gap. CDR3 region: CASKRTVEAFF. The CDR3 DNA reads TGTGCCAGTAAGAGGACAGTTGAAGCTTTCTTT.

The rearrangement links TRBV24-1 to TRBJ2-2; D ambiguous. The ends were cut back, 5 bases at V and 3 bases at J, with 6 bases in the middle. The CDR3 has 13 residues. CDR1 KGHDR and CDR2 SFDVKD come from the germline V gene. The chain's CDR3 is CATSVPYTGELFF. The CDR3 DNA reads TGTGCCACCAGTGTGCCTTACACCGGGGAGCTGTTTTTT.

The V and J genes are TRBV7-2 and TRBJ1-1; D might be TRBD1 (6 bases). The CDR3 runs to 15 residues. The V gene lost 5 bases and the J gene lost 1 base, with 14 bases spanning the gap. Germline CDR1 SGHTA, CDR2 FQGNSA. This chain's CDR3 is CASSRGGRKNTEAFF. CDR3 in DNA: TGTGCCAGCAGCAGGGGGGGCAGGAAGAACACTGAAGCTTTCTTT.

The chain is built from TRBV30 and TRBJ2-1; D not certain. The CDR3 has 12 amino acids. Germline V gene sequence: CDR1 GTSNPN, CDR2 SVGIG (reference sequence). Trimming left V 2 bases short and J 7 bases short, with 9 bases between. As DNA, the CDR3 is TGTGCCTGGAGTAGGCGTAGGAATGAGCAGTTCTTC. It specifies CAWSRRRNEQFF. Full variable domain (rest looked up from reference TRBV30 and TRBJ2-1): SQTIHQWPATLVQPVGSPLSLECTVEGTSNPNLYWYRQAAGRGLQLLFYSVGIGQISSEVPQNLSASRPQDRQFILSSKKLLLSDSGFYLCAWSRRRNEQFFGPGTRLTVL.

This chain uses TRBV18 with TRBJ1-5; a weak D match, TRBD1 (6 bases). Germline-derived CDR1 and CDR2 are KGHSH and LQKENI. V gave up 5 bases and J gave up 2 bases, with 7 bases separating them. This CDR3 has 13 amino acids. The DNA of the CDR3 is TGTGCCAGCTCAGGGGGCGGCAATCAGCCCCAGCATTTT. It encodes CASSGGGNQPQHF.

V gene TRBV11-2 combines with J gene TRBJ2-5; 9 nucleotides agree with TRBD2. Germline V gene data show CDR1 as SGHAT and CDR2 as FQNNGV. Trimming took 6 bases from V and 4 from J; bases not matched to a gene: 9. There are 15 residues in the CDR3. This chain's CDR3 is CASSYTAGGRETQYF. The CDR3 nucleotides are TGTGCCAGCAGTTACACCGCGGGGGGGCGAGAGACCCAGTACTTC. The variable domain in full, with the rest retrieved from reference TRBV11-2 and TRBJ2-5, is EAGVAQSPRYKIIEKRQSVAFWCNPISGHATLYWYQQILGQGPKLLIQFQNNGVVDDSQLPKDRFSAERLKGVDSTLKIQPAKLEDSAVYLCASSYTAGGRETQYFGPGTRLLVL.

The chain combines TRBV19 with TRBJ1-3; D is ambiguous. The CDR3 loop spans 13 amino acids. The germline V and J ends were trimmed by 3 bases and 11 bases, with 14 bases remaining between them. Germline values: CDR1 LNHDA, CDR2 SQIVND (reference sequence). The CDR3 region is CASSIGSTSAIYF. The CDR3 DNA reads TGTGCCAGTAGTATCGGATCCACCTCCGCCATATATTTT.

CDR3 DNA: TGTGCCAGCAGCTCAGGGGGGAATAGCAATCAGCCCCAGCATTTT. This encodes CASSSGGNSNQPQHF. The J gene is TRBJ1-5, the V gene TRBV7-6, with TRBD1 matching 7 bases. Germline values: CDR1 SGHVS, CDR2 FNYEAQ. Germline trimming cut 4 bases from V and 0 bases from J; bases unmatched to any gene: 3. The CDR3 runs to 15 residues.

This chain connects TRBV11-2 to TRBJ1-5; possibly TRBD1 for D (5 bases). Trimming took 1 base from V and 5 from J, leaving 9 bases between them. This CDR3 has 14 amino acids. Per the germline V gene, CDR1 is SGHAT and CDR2 is FQNNGV. The CDR3 DNA reads TGTGCCAGCAGCTTAGGACAGAACGATCAGCCCCAGCATTTT. It is translated as CASSLGQNDQPQHF.

The J gene is TRBJ1-3, the V gene TRBV25-1; D call uncertain. Germline CDR1 reads MGHDK; CDR2 reads SYGVNS. V was pared by 6 bases and J by 0 bases, with 9 bases between. The CDR3 spans 14 residues. The CDR3 DNA reads as TGTGCCAGCAGCAGCCGGAACTCTGGAAACACCATATATTTT. Amino acid sequence: CASSSRNSGNTIYF.

J is TRBJ2-3 and V is TRBV2, with D perhaps TRBD1 or TRBD2 (7 bases each). The germline V and J ends were trimmed by 5 bases and 1 base, with 16 bases remaining between them. The germline V gene encodes CDR1 SNHLY and CDR2 FYNNEI. This CDR3 comprises 16 residues. CDR3 region: CASSPRQGLRTDTQYF. The CDR3 DNA reads TGTGCCAGCAGTCCAAGACAGGGACTACGCACAGATACGCAGTATTTT.

This chain uses TRBV7-9 with TRBJ1-4; 12 bases match TRBD1. Germline CDR1 reads SEHNR; CDR2 reads FQNEAQ (reference sequence). J was trimmed by 7 bases and V by 4 bases; bases with no gene match: 10. The CDR3 extends over 17 amino acids. The CDR3 coding sequence is TGTGCCAGCAGCTCTGGGGACAGGGGGCATGGGATTGAAAAACTGTTTTTT. This gives the protein CASSSGDRGHGIEKLFF.

This chain joins TRBV5-1 and TRBJ2-2, with a tentative D call TRBD2 (6 bases). This CDR3 comprises 15 residues. V was cut by 4 bases and J by 4 bases, with 14 bases left in between. Germline V gene lookup returns CDR1 SGHRS and CDR2 YFSETQ. CDR3 in amino acids: CASSLGGTPTGELFF. The CDR3 nucleotides read TGCGCCAGCAGCCTAGGCGGGACCCCCACCGGGGAGCTGTTTTTT.

V gene TRBV7-9 combines with J gene TRBJ1-4; D might be TRBD1 (5 bases). CDR1 SEHNR and CDR2 FQNEAQ come from the germline V gene (reference sequence). The V and J ends lost 3 bases and 6 bases respectively, with 14 bases between them. This CDR3 has 15 amino acids. The CDR3 reads CASSLKGPVDEKLFF. CDR3 nucleotides: TGTGCCAGCAGCTTGAAGGGGCCGGTGGATGAAAAACTGTTTTTT.